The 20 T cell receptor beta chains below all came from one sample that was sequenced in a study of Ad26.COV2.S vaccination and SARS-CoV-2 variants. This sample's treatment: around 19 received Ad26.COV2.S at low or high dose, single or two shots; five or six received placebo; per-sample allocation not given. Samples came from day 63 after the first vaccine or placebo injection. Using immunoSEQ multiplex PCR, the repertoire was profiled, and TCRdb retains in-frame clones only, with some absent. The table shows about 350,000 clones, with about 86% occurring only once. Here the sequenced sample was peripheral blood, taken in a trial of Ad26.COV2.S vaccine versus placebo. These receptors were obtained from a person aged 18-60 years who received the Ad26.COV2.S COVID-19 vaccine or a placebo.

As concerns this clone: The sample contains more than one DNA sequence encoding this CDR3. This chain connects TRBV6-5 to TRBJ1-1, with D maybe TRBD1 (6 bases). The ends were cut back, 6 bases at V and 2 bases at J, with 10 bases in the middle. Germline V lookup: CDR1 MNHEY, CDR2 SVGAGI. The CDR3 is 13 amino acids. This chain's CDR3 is CASRRGGNTEAFF. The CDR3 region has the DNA TGTGCCAGCAGGAGGGGGGGCAACACTGAAGCTTTCTTT.

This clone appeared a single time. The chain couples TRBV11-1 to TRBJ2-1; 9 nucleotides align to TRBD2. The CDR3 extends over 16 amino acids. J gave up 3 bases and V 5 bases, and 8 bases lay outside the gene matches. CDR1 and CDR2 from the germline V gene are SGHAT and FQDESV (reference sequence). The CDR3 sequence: CASSPPLAGLYNEQFF. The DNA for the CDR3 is TGTGCCAGCAGCCCACCGCTAGCGGGGCTCTACAATGAGCAGTTCTTC.

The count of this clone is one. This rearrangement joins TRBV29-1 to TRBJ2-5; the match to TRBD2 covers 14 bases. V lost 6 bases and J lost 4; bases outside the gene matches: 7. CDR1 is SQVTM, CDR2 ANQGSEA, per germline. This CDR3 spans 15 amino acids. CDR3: CSVLGLAGVLETQYF. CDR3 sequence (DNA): TGCAGCGTCCTGGGACTAGCGGGAGTTCTAGAGACCCAGTACTTC. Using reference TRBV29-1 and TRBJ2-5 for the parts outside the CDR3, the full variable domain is SAVISQKPSRDICQRGTSLTIQCQVDSQVTMMFWYRQQPGQSLTLIATANQGSEATYESGFVIDKFPISRPNLTFSTLTVSNMSPEDSSIYLCSVLGLAGVLETQYFGPGTRLLVL.

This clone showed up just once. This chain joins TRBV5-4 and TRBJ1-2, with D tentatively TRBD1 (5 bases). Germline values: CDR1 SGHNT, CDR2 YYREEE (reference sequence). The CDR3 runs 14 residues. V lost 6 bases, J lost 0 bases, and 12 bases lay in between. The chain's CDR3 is CASTFGRANYGYTF. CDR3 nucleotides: TGTGCCAGCACCTTCGGCAGGGCTAACTATGGCTACACCTTC.

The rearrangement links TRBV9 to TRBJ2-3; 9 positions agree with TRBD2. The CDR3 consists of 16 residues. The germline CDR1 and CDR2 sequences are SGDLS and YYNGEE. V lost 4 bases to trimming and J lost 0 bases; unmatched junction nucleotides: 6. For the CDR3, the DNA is TGTGCCAGCAGCCTAGTAGCGGGAGAGAGCACAGATACGCAGTATTTT. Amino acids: CASSLVAGESTDTQYF.

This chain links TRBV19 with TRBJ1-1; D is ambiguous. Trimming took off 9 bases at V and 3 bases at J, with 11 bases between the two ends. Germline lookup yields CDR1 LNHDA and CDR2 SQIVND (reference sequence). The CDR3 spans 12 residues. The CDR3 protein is CASGDWDTEAFF. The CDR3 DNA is TGTGCCAGCGGCGATTGGGACACTGAAGCTTTCTTT.

CDR3 region: CASKWGIDEQYF. The DNA of the CDR3 is TGTGCCAGCAAATGGGGTATCGACGAGCAGTACTTC. This chain uses TRBV2 with TRBJ2-7; D is ambiguous. V gave up 7 bases and J gave up 5 bases, with 12 bases separating them. This CDR3 spans 12 amino acids. CDR1 SNHLY and CDR2 FYNNEI come from the germline V gene.

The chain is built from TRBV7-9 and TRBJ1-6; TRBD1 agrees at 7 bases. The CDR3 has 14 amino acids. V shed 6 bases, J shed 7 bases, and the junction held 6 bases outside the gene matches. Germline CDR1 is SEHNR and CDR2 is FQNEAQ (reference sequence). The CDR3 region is CASSSGQSNSPLHF. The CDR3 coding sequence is TGTGCCAGCAGTTCGGGACAGTCAAATTCACCCCTCCACTTT.

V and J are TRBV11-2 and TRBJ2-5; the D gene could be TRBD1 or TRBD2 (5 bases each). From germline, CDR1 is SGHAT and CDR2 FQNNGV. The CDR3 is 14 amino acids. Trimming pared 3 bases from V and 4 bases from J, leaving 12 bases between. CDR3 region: CASSLGQGRETQYF. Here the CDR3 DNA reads TGTGCCAGCAGCTTGGGGCAGGGACGAGAGACCCAGTACTTC.

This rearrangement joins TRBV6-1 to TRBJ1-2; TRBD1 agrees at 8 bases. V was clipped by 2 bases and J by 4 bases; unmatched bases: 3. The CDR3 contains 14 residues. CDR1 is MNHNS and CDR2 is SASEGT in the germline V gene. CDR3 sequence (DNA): TGTGCCAGCAGTGAACCGACAGGGGTCTATGGCTACACCTTC. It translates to CASSEPTGVYGYTF.

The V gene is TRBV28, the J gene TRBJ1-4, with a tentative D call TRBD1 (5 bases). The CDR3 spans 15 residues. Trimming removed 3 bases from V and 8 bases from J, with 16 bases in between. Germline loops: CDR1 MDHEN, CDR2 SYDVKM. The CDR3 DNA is TGTGCCAGCAGTTTCGATATTGGGGGGAGGGAAAAACTGTTTTTT. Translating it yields CASSFDIGGREKLFF.

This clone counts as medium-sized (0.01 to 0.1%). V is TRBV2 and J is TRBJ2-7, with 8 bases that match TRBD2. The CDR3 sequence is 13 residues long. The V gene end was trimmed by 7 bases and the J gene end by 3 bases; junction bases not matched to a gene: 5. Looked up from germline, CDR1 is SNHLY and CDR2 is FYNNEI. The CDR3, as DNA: TGTGCCAGCAATCTAGCGGGCGACTACGAGCAGTACTTC. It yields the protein CASNLAGDYEQYF. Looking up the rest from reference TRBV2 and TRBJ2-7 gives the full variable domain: EPEVTQTPSHQVTQMGQEVILRCVPISNHLYFYWYRQILGQKVEFLVSFYNNEISEKSEIFDDQFSVERPDGSNFTLKIRSTKLEDSAMYFCASNLAGDYEQYFGPGTRLTVT.

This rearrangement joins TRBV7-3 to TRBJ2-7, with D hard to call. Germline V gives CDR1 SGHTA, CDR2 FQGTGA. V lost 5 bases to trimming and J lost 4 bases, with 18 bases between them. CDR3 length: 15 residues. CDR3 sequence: CASSVFQSPPYEQYF. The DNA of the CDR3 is TGTGCCAGCAGCGTATTCCAATCCCCCCCGTACGAGCAGTACTTC.

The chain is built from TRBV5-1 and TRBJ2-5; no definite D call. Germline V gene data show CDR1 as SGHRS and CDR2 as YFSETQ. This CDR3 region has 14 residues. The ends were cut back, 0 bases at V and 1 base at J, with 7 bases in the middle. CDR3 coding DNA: TGCGCCAGCAGCTTGGTCGACACCCAAGAGACCCAGTACTTC. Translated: CASSLVDTQETQYF.

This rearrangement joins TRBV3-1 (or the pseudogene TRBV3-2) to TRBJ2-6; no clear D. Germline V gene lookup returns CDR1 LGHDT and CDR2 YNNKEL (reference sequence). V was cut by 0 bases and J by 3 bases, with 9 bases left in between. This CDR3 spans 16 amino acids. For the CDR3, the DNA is TGTGCCAGCAGCCAAGACTGGGTCTATGGGGCCAACGTCCTGACTTTC. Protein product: CASSQDWVYGANVLTF.

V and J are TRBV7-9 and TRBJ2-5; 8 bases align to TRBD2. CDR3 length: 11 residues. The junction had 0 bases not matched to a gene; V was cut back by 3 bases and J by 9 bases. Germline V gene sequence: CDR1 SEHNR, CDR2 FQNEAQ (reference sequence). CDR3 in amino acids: CASSFSGAQYF. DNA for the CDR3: TGTGCCAGCAGCTTTAGCGGGGCCCAGTACTTC.

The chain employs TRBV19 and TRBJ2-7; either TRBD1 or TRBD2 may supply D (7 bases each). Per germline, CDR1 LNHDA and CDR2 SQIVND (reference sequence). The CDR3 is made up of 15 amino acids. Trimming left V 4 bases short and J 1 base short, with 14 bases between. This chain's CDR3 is CASSKSRGGSYEQYF. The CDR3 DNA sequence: TGTGCCAGTAGTAAAAGCAGGGGGGGTTCCTACGAGCAGTACTTC. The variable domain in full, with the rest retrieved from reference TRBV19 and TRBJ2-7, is DGGITQSPKYLFRKEGQNVTLSCEQNLNHDAMYWYRQDPGQGLRLIYYSQIVNDFQKGDIAEGYSVSREKKESFPLTVTSAQKNPTAFYLCASSKSRGGSYEQYFGPGTRLTVT.

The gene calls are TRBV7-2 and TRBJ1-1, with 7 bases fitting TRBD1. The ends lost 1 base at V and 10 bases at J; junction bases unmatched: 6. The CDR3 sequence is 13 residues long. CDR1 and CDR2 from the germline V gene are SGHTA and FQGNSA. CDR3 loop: CASSLDKQGTAFF. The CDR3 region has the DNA TGTGCCAGCAGCTTAGATAAACAGGGGACAGCTTTCTTT. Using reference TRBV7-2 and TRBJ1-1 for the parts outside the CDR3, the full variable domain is GAGVSQSPSNKVTEKGKDVELRCDPISGHTALYWYRQSLGQGLEFLIYFQGNSAPDKSGLPSDRFSAERTGGSVSTLTIQRTQQEDSAVYLCASSLDKQGTAFFGQGTRLTVV.

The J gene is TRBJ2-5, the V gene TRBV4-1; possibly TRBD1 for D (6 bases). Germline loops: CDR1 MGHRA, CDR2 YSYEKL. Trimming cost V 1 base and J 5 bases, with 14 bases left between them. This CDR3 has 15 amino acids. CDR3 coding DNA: TGCGCCAGCAGCCAAGGGGCGCCAAGGGGGGAGACCCAGTACTTC. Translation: CASSQGAPRGETQYF.

The CDR3 DNA follows: TGTGCCAGTAGTCCAGGGGCGAGCGAGACCCAGTACTTC. Its protein product is CASSPGASETQYF. V and J are TRBV19 and TRBJ2-5; TRBD1 might be the D (6 bases). CDR1 and CDR2 from the germline V gene are LNHDA and SQIVND (reference sequence). The CDR3 is 13 residues long. The germline V and J ends were trimmed by 5 bases and 5 bases, with 12 bases remaining between them.